Below are 21 T cell receptor beta chains sequenced from a single sample in a study of STAT3 mutations in large granular lymphocyte leukemia. Sequencing used immunoSEQ multiplex PCR; TCRdb keeps in-frame clones, though not all of them. Of about 6,700 clones listed, 45% to 65% are singletons. Study observations and caveats: Every T-LGLL patient had at least one immunodominant TCRbeta clonotype.

For these TCRs, the target antigens are not known. Sequencing was done on a sample of peripheral blood mononuclear cells. The receptors come from a boy aged 5-17 years with T-cell large granular lymphocyte leukemia. Some clones in this sample may be carry-over from other donors' samples.

The rearrangement joins TRBV9 to TRBJ1-6; D possibly corresponds to TRBD1 (5 bases). This CDR3 region has 16 residues. Germline CDR1 SGDLS, CDR2 YYNGEE. Between the trimmed V and J ends, which lost 0 bases and 6 bases, there was a span of 13 bases. The CDR3 DNA reads TGTGCCAGCAGCGTAGAGGCGGAGGGGATTAATTCACCCCTCCACTTT. Protein: CASSVEAEGINSPLHF.

A few counts support this clone. The chain employs TRBV27 and TRBJ2-7, with a possible D match to TRBD1 (5 bases). Between the trimmed V and J ends, which lost 0 bases and 6 bases, there was a span of 12 bases. This CDR3 contains 14 residues. The germline V gene encodes CDR1 MNHEY and CDR2 SMNVEV (reference sequence). The CDR3: CASSLSSREIEQYF. The DNA for the CDR3 is TGTGCCAGCAGTTTATCTTCCAGGGAAATCGAGCAGTACTTC.

V usage is TRBV5-1 and J usage is TRBJ1-1; no clear D gene. This CDR3 is 13 amino acids long. The germline CDR1 and CDR2 sequences are SGHRS and YFSETQ. Trimming took 0 bases from V and 0 from J, leaving 3 bases between them. CDR3 DNA sequence: TGCGCCAGCAGCTTGGAGGTGAACACTGAAGCTTTCTTT. Translating gives CASSLEVNTEAFF. Filled out from reference TRBV5-1 and TRBJ1-1, the complete variable domain reads KAGVTQTPRYLIKTRGQQVTLSCSPISGHRSVSWYQQTPGQGLQFLFEYFSETQRNKGNFPGRFSGRQFSNSRSEMNVSTLELGDSALYLCASSLEVNTEAFFGQGTRLTVV.

J is TRBJ1-2 and V is TRBV7-2; TRBD1 might be the D (6 bases). The CDR3 spans 19 residues. V shed 5 bases and J shed 4 bases, with 29 bases lying between them. Germline CDR1 is SGHTA and CDR2 is FQGNSA. For the CDR3, the DNA is TGTGCCAGCAGCCAGGGGCTATTAGCTAACCGTCGGATTACCTATGGCTACACCTTC. Protein: CASSQGLLANRRITYGYTF.

This clone was counted between two and nine times. The rearrangement uses TRBV27 and TRBJ1-5; D is perhaps TRBD1 (5 bases). With 5 bases removed from V and 4 bases from J, the gap between germline ends came to 12 bases. The CDR3 spans 14 residues. CDR1 is MNHEY, CDR2 SMNVEV, per germline (reference sequence). The CDR3 sequence: CASSPQGINQPQHF. The CDR3 DNA sequence: TGTGCCAGCAGTCCTCAGGGTATTAATCAGCCCCAGCATTTT.

The chain employs TRBV29-1 and TRBJ2-3; 14 bases align to TRBD2. J was trimmed by 0 bases and V by 6 bases; bases with no gene match: 5. Germline CDR1 is SQVTM and CDR2 is ANQGSEA. This CDR3 has 16 residues. The CDR3 loop reads CSVLGTSGRSTDTQYF. The CDR3 coding sequence is TGCAGCGTCCTGGGGACTAGCGGGAGAAGCACAGATACGCAGTATTTT.

The rearrangement uses TRBV5-4 and TRBJ2-3, with 10 nucleotides matching TRBD1. The germline V gene encodes CDR1 SGHNT and CDR2 YYREEE (reference sequence). V dropped 0 bases and J dropped 4; count of bases not matched to a gene: 8. This CDR3 comprises 17 residues. The CDR3, as DNA: TGTGCCAGCAGCTTGGGGCGACAGGGGGCCAGGGCAGATACGCAGTATTTT. Protein product: CASSLGRQGARADTQYF.

The V and J genes are TRBV30 and TRBJ1-1; D ambiguous. Germline loops: CDR1 GTSNPN, CDR2 SVGIG (reference sequence). CDR3 length: 14 residues. Trimming shortened V by 0 bases and J by 0 bases, and 8 bases separated the two germline ends. The CDR3 region is CAWSVGLVNTEAFF. CDR3 nucleotide sequence: TGTGCCTGGAGTGTAGGGTTAGTGAACACTGAAGCTTTCTTT.

The chain carries TRBV5-4 and TRBJ1-5; D ambiguous. Deletions cut 1 base from V and 1 base from J, with 21 bases between. Per germline, CDR1 SGHNT and CDR2 YYREEE (reference sequence). This CDR3 is built from 19 residues. The CDR3 here is CASSLRGGNGSKSNQPQHF. The CDR3, as DNA: TGTGCCAGCAGCTTGCGTGGAGGGAATGGGTCTAAGAGCAATCAGCCCCAGCATTTT.

V and J are TRBV30 and TRBJ2-7; maybe TRBD2 (6 bases). V was trimmed by 1 base and J by 2 bases, leaving 6 bases between them. Germline CDR1 GTSNPN, CDR2 SVGIG (reference sequence). This CDR3 comprises 12 residues. Here the CDR3 reads CAWSGGAYEQYF. DNA of the CDR3: TGTGCCTGGAGTGGCGGGGCCTACGAGCAGTACTTC.

This sequence joins TRBV5-1 and TRBJ2-7; D unresolved. Trimming left V 3 bases short and J 2 bases short, with 15 bases between. The germline gives CDR1 SGHRS, CDR2 YFSETQ. The CDR3 is 15 amino acids. CDR3 residues: CASSSRAGVAYEQYF. DNA for the CDR3: TGCGCCAGCAGCTCCCGCGCAGGCGTGGCCTACGAGCAGTACTTC.

The chain uses TRBV6-5 and TRBJ1-1; possibly TRBD1 for D (6 bases). The CDR3 consists of 13 residues. V lost 5 bases, J lost 6 bases, and 13 bases lay in between. Looked up from germline, CDR1 is MNHEY and CDR2 is SVGAGI. CDR3 sequence: CASSPDSYPEAFF. The CDR3 nucleotides read TGTGCCAGCAGTCCGGACAGTTATCCTGAAGCTTTCTTT.

The J gene is TRBJ2-7, the V gene TRBV5-6; 8 bases are a match to TRBD1. The CDR3 is 12 amino acids. CDR1 is SGHDT, CDR2 YYEEEE, per germline. V dropped 9 bases and J dropped 6; count of bases not matched to a gene: 8. The DNA of the CDR3 is TGTGCCACCTTAGGACAGGGAGGCGAGCAGTACTTC. It translates to CATLGQGGEQYF. Combining the CDR3 with reference TRBV5-6 and TRBJ2-7 gives the whole variable domain DAGVTQSPTHLIKTRGQQVTLRCSPKSGHDTVSWYQQALGQGPQFIFQYYEEEERQRGNFPDRFSGHQFPNYSSELNVNALLLGDSALYLCATLGQGGEQYFGPGTRLTVT.

This CDR3 is CAGTSGRALSEQYF. CDR3 sequence (DNA): TGTGCCGGAACTAGCGGGAGGGCACTTAGCGAGCAGTACTTC. The chain employs TRBV30 and TRBJ2-7; 13 bases match TRBD2. Germline CDR1 reads GTSNPN; CDR2 reads SVGIG (reference sequence). This CDR3 region has 14 residues. V lost 8 bases to trimming and J lost 6 bases; unmatched junction nucleotides: 10.

The J gene is TRBJ2-7, the V gene TRBV18, with 8 bases lining up with TRBD1. This CDR3 comprises 16 residues. The V segment lost 0 bases and the J segment 5 bases; nucleotides outside the gene matches: 9. Germline V gene data show CDR1 as KGHSH and CDR2 as LQKENI. In DNA, the CDR3 is TGTGCCAGCTCACCACCTGGCCAGGGGGCGCATAACGAGCAGTACTTC. Residues: CASSPPGQGAHNEQYF.

J is TRBJ1-5 and V is TRBV29-1, with D unresolved. Trimming cost V 4 bases and J 0 bases, with 7 bases left between them. Germline V gene lookup returns CDR1 SQVTM and CDR2 ANQGSEA. This CDR3 region has 13 residues. The DNA for the CDR3 is TGCAGCGTTGCAACGGCTAGCAATCAGCCCCAGCATTTT. This gives the protein CSVATASNQPQHF.

The chain joins TRBV28 to TRBJ2-7; D ambiguous. The V end lost 6 bases, the J end lost 7 bases, and 7 bases lay between the germline ends. This CDR3 spans 10 amino acids. The germline V gene has CDR1 MDHEN and CDR2 SYDVKM. CDR3 loop: CASSDREQYF. The CDR3 coding sequence is TGTGCCAGCAGCGACCGGGAGCAGTACTTC.

The V gene is TRBV6-1, the J gene TRBJ1-2; D may be TRBD1 (5 bases). CDR1 and CDR2 (germline): MNHNS, SASEGT. The CDR3 has 14 residues. V lost 1 base to trimming and J lost 7 bases, with 13 bases between them. The DNA of the CDR3 is TGTGCCAGCAGTGAAGGGGCAGGGTTAACTGGCTACACCTTC. It codes for CASSEGAGLTGYTF.

This sequence joins TRBV9 and TRBJ2-6; D gene uncertain. Germline values: CDR1 SGDLS, CDR2 YYNGEE. Trimming took off 5 bases at V and 4 bases at J, with 10 bases between the two ends. There are 14 residues in the CDR3. The CDR3 protein is CASSQQVGANVLTF. DNA of the CDR3: TGTGCCAGCAGTCAGCAGGTGGGGGCCAACGTCCTGACTTTC.

The chain employs TRBV14 and TRBJ2-7; no clear D. Trimming removed 3 bases from V and 2 bases from J, with 5 bases in between. The germline gives CDR1 SGHDN, CDR2 FVKESK. The CDR3 runs 12 residues. The CDR3 nucleotides read TGTGCCAGCAGCCATACCCCCTACGAGCAGTACTTC. Protein sequence: CASSHTPYEQYF.

The chain is built from TRBV14 and TRBJ2-7; D gene unclear. V shed 0 bases and J shed 2 bases, with 14 bases lying between them. The CDR3 sequence is 16 residues long. Per germline, CDR1 SGHDN and CDR2 FVKESK. The CDR3 DNA follows: TGTGCCAGCAGCCAAGATCGGATGAGGCGGACCTACGAGCAGTACTTC. It translates to CASSQDRMRRTYEQYF.